Below, 3 T cell receptor beta chains from the same sample are listed, as sequenced in a study of T cells in localized non-small cell lung cancer. This table comes from immunoSEQ multiplex PCR, and its TCRdb copy is limited to in-frame clones, with some not included. In the table there are approximately 2,800 clones, 27% of which are singletons. Sequencing used normal lung tissue next to the tumor, obtained before any cancer treatment. The source of these receptors is a man aged 35 to 70 with stage I lung adenocarcinoma.

This clone was seen a few times. The chain combines TRBV11-1 with TRBJ2-3; 8 positions agree with TRBD2. Germline V gene sequence: CDR1 SGHAT, CDR2 FQDESV (reference sequence). Trimming took 3 bases from V and 4 from J; bases not matched to a gene: 6. This CDR3 is 15 amino acids long. The CDR3 protein is CASSFRTGGPDTQYF. The CDR3 DNA reads as TGTGCCAGCAGCTTTAGGACGGGAGGGCCAGATACGCAGTATTTT.

This clone has more than one count but fewer than ten. The chain is built from TRBV25-1 and TRBJ1-1, with TRBD1 matching 8 bases. The length of the CDR3 is 15 residues. After removal of 1 base from V and 5 bases from J, the junction contained 6 bases not matched to a gene. Germline loops: CDR1 MGHDK, CDR2 SYGVNS. The CDR3 region is CASSESQGAGTEAFF. CDR3 nucleotide sequence: TGTGCCAGCAGTGAATCTCAGGGGGCCGGGACTGAAGCTTTCTTT.

The V call is TRBV29-1, the J call TRBJ2-3, with D perhaps matching TRBD2 (5 bases). The germline gives CDR1 SQVTM, CDR2 ANQGSEA. The CDR3 loop spans 13 amino acids. Trimming stripped 6 bases from V and 2 bases from J, with 12 bases between. The CDR3 nucleotides are TGCAGCGTCAACTCGGGGTACACAGATACGCAGTATTTT. Translating gives CSVNSGYTDTQYF.